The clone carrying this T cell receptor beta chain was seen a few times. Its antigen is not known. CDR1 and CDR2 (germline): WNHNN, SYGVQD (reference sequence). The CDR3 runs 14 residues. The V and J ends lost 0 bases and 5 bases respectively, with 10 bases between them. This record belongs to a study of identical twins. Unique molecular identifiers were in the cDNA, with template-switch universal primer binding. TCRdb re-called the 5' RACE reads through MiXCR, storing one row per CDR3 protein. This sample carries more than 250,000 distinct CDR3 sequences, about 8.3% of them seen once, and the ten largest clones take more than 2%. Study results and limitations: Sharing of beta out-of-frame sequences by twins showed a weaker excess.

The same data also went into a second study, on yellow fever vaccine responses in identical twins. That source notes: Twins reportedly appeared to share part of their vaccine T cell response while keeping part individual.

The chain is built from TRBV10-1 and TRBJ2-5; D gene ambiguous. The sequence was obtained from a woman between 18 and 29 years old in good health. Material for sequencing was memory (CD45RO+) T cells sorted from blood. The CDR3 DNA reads TGCGCCAGCAGTGAGTCTGTGCTCGGTGAGACCCAGTACTTC. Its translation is CASSESVLGETQYF.